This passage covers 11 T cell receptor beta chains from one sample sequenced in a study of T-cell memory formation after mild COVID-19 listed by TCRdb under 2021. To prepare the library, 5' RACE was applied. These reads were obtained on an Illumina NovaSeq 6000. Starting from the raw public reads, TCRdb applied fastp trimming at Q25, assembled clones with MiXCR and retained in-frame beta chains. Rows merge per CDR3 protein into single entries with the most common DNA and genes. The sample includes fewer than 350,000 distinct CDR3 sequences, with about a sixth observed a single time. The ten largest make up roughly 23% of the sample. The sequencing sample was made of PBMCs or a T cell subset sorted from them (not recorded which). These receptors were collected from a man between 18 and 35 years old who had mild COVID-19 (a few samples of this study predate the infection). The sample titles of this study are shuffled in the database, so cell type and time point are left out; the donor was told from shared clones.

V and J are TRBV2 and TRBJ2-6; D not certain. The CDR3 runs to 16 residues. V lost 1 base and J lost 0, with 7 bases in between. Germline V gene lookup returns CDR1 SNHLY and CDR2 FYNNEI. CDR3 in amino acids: CASSEVGYSGANVLTF. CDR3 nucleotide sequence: TGTGCCAGCAGTGAAGTTGGGTACTCTGGGGCCAACGTCCTGACTTTC.

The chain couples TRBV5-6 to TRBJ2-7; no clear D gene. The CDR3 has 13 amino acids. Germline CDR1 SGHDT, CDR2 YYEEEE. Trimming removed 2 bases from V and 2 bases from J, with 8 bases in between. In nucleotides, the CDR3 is TGTGCCAGCAGCTTCTCCAGGACCTACGAGCAGTACTTC. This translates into CASSFSRTYEQYF.

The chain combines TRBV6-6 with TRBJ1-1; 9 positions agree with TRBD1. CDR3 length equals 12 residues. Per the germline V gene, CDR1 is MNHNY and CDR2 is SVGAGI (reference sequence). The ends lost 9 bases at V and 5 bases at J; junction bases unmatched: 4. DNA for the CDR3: TGTGCCAGTACAGGGGGCCTGACTGAAGCTTTCTTT. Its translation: CASTGGLTEAFF.

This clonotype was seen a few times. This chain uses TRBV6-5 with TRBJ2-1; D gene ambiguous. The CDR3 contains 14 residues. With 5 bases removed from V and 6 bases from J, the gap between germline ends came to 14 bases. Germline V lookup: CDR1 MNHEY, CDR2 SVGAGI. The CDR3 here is CASSRYEALNEQFF. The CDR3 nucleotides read TGTGCCAGCAGTAGATACGAGGCCCTCAATGAGCAGTTCTTC.

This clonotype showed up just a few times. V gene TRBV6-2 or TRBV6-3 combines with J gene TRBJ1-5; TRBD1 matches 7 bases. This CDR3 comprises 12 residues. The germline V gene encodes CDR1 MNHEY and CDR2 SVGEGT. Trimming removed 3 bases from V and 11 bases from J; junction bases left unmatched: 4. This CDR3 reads CASSYPQGTQHF. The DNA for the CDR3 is TGTGCCAGCAGTTATCCACAGGGGACCCAGCATTTT.

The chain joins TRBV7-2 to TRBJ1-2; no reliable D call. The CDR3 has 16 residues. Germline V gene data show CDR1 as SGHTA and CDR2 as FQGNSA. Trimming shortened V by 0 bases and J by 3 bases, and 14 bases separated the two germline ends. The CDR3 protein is CASSLALGYGDYGYTF. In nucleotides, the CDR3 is TGTGCCAGCAGCTTAGCTCTCGGTTACGGCGACTATGGCTACACCTTC.

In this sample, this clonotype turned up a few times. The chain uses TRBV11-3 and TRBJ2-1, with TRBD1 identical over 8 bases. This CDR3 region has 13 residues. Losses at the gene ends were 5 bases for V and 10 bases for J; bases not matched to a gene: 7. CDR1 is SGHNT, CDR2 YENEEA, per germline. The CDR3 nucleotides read TGTGCCAGCAGCGCCGAGACAGGGGCGGAGCAGTTCTTC. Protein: CASSAETGAEQFF.

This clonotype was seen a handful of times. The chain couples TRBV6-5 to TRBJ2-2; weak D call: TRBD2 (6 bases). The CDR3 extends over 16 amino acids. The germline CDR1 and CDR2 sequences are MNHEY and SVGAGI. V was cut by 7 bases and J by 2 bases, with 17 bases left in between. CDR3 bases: TGTGCCAGCACCGATCCGGCGGGAACAAACACCGGGGAGCTGTTTTTT. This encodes CASTDPAGTNTGELFF.

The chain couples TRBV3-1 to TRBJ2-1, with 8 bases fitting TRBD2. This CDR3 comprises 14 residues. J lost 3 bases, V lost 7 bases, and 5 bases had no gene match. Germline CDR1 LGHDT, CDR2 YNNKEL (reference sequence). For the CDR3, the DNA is TGTGCCAGCAACGGGGGGGCCTTCTACAATGAGCAGTTCTTC. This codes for CASNGGAFYNEQFF.

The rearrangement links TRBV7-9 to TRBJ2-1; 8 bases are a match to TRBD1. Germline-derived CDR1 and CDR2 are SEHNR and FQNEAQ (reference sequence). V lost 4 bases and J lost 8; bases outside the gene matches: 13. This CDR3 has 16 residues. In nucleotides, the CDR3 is TGTGCCAGCAGCTCACGCGGCCCCAGGGGGCCGTATGAGCAGTTCTTC. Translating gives CASSSRGPRGPYEQFF.

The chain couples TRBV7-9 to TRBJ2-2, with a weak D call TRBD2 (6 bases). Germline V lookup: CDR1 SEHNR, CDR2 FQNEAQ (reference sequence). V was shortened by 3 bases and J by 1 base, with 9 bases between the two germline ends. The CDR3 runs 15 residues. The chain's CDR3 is CASSLGGRNTGELFF. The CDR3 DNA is TGTGCCAGCAGCTTGGGGGGACGGAACACCGGGGAGCTGTTTTTT.